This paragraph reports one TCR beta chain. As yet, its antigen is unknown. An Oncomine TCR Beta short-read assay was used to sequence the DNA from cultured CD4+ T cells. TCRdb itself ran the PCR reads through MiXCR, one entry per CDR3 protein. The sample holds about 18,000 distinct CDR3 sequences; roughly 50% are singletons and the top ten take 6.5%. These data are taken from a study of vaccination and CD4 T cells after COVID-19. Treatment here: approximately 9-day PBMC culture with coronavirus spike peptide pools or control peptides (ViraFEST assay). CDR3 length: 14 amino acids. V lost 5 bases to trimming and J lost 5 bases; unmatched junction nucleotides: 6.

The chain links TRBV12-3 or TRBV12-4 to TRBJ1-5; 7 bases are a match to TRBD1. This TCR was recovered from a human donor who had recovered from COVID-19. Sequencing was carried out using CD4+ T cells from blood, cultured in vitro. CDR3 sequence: CASSHNRGDQPQHF. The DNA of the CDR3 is TGTGCCAGCAGTCATAACAGGGGAGATCAGCCCCAGCATTTT.